This entry lists 21 T cell receptor beta chains sequenced from one sample in a study of T cell clonality in common variable immunodeficiency. Clones were sequenced by immunoSEQ multiplex PCR, and TCRdb holds only the in-frame ones, with some missing. The repertoire consists of around 29,000 clones, none detected only once. What was sequenced was peripheral blood mononuclear cells. The origin of the receptors is a person aged 18-69 years in good health.

In this sample, this clone turned up many times. CDR3 sequence: CASSLRGTGELFF. The sequenced CDR3 bases are TGTGCCAGCAGCTTAAGAGGCACCGGGGAG. V and J are TRBV7-3 and TRBJ2-2; D is unclear. The read stops 3 residues short of the end of the CDR3; the missing end is completed from the germline J gene. This CDR3 comprises 13 residues. Germline V gene data show CDR1 as SGHTA and CDR2 as FQGTGA. V lost 1 base and J 4 bases, leaving 4 bases between the germline ends.

The table lists this clone with many counts. Read data end 3 residues before the CDR3 end; the end is taken from the germline J gene. The rearrangement links TRBV6-4 to TRBJ2-1; possibly TRBD1 for D (7 bases). The germline V gene has CDR1 MRHNA and CDR2 SNTAGT. The V and J ends lost 5 bases and 9 bases respectively, with 17 bases between them. The CDR3 runs 14 residues. The covered CDR3 bases are TGTGCCAGCAGTCCCCAGGGGGGCAGTACTGAG. It codes for CASSPQGGSTE. The full CDR3 protein reads CASSPQGGSTEQFF.

This clone was seen at least ten times. Read sequence stops 3 residues before the CDR3 end, and the germline J gene provides the missing end. The chain couples TRBV2 to TRBJ2-1; 10 nucleotides agree with TRBD2. Germline CDR1 and CDR2: SNHLY and FYNNEI. The CDR3 loop spans 17 amino acids. Germline trimming cut 5 bases from V and 9 bases from J; bases unmatched to any gene: 16. The part of the CDR3 DNA that was read is TGTGCCAGCAGTACACTAGCGGGACTAGGGACCGCAACTGAG. Residues: CASSTLAGLGTATE. The full CDR3 reads CASSTLAGLGTATEQFF.

The table lists this clone with many counts. The read ends 3 residues shy of where the CDR3 ends; the end is completed using the germline J gene. V usage is TRBV4-1 and J usage is TRBJ1-2; weak D call: TRBD1 (5 bases). V lost 3 bases and J lost 5, with 13 bases in between. The CDR3 covers 14 residues. Germline V lookup: CDR1 MGHRA, CDR2 YSYEKL. CDR3 bases read: TGCGCCAGCAGCCAGTGGGAACAGGCTTATGGC. Protein sequence: CASSQWEQAYG. The entire CDR3 sequence reads CASSQWEQAYGYTF.

This clone was picked up many times. This CDR3 is CASSSRQYNEKLFF. The DNA read from the CDR3 is TGTGCCAGCAGCTCCCGACAGTATAATGAAAAA. The gene calls are TRBV7-2 and TRBJ1-4, with D tentatively TRBD1 (5 bases). The read terminates 3 residues before the CDR3 end, so the remaining end is supplied by the germline J gene. Germline V gene sequence: CDR1 SGHTA, CDR2 FQGNSA. The V and J ends lost 4 bases and 4 bases respectively, with 10 bases between them. The CDR3 covers 14 residues.

This clone was found many times. The read ends 3 residues shy of where the CDR3 ends; the end is completed using the germline J gene. J is TRBJ2-7 and V is TRBV18, with D uncertain. Germline-derived CDR1 and CDR2 are KGHSH and LQKENI. The CDR3 runs 14 residues. V was shortened by 3 bases and J by 3 bases, with 12 bases between the two germline ends. CDR3 sequence reads: CASSPTALSYEQYF. CDR3 DNA, as far as it was read: TGTGCCAGCTCACCTACAGCCCTTAGCTACGAG.

The table lists this clone with many counts. The read terminates 3 residues ahead of where the CDR3 ends, so the germline J gene completes it. V and J are TRBV20-1 and TRBJ2-7; the D gene is possibly TRBD1 (6 bases). V was trimmed by 5 bases and J by 3 bases, leaving 14 bases between them. The CDR3 runs to 13 residues. From germline, CDR1 is DFQATT and CDR2 SNEGSKA (reference sequence). The CDR3 DNA, read in part, is TGCAGTGCTCTACTCACAGGGCGCTACGAG. Protein: CSALLTGRYE. The CDR3 reads in full as CSALLTGRYEQYF.

Comments on this clone: With the read ending 3 residues before the CDR3 end, the germline J gene is used to fill in that end. The chain couples TRBV18 to TRBJ2-5, with 11 bases identical to TRBD2. V shed 5 bases, J shed 1 base, and the junction held 3 bases outside the gene matches. In germline, CDR1 is KGHSH, CDR2 LQKENI. The CDR3 is 15 residues long. CDR3 bases read: TGTGCCAGCTCAAACCTAGCGGGGGGCCAAGAGACC. Translating gives CASSNLAGGQET. The CDR3, in full, reads CASSNLAGGQETQYF.

There are many counts of this clone. The observed sequence ends 3 residues before the CDR3 terminus, with the missing tail filled in from the germline J gene. V gene TRBV7-9 combines with J gene TRBJ1-2, with D hard to call. Germline CDR1 reads SEHNR; CDR2 reads FQNEAQ (reference sequence). Trimming took off 1 base at V and 2 bases at J, with 5 bases between the two ends. There are 13 residues in the CDR3. The CDR3 region is CASSLDMNYGYTF. CDR3 bases read: TGTGCCAGCAGCTTAGACATGAACTATGGC.

This clone was seen ten or more times. The CDR3 end is not reached by the read, which stops 3 residues before it; the germline J gene fills it in. V and J are TRBV20-1 and TRBJ2-3; D perhaps matches TRBD2 (5 bases). Germline CDR1 reads DFQATT; CDR2 reads SNEGSKA (reference sequence). V lost 4 bases and J lost 3, with 11 bases in between. The CDR3 length is 13 residues. CDR3 region: CSATPGSTDTQYF. The part of the CDR3 DNA that was read is TGCAGTGCTACCCCGGGGTCTACAGATACG.

At least ten counts were recorded for this clone. The observed sequence ends 3 residues before the CDR3 terminus, with the missing tail filled in from the germline J gene. V usage is TRBV30 and J usage is TRBJ2-1, with TRBD2 matching 9 bases. With V trimmed by 5 bases and J by 9 bases, 11 bases remained unmatched. The CDR3 spans 14 residues. Germline V gene data show CDR1 as GTSNPN and CDR2 as SVGIG (reference sequence). The sequenced CDR3 bases are TGTGCCTGGTGCGTTGCGGGGGGGTTCAGTGAG. Its protein is CAWCVAGGFSE. In full, the CDR3 is CAWCVAGGFSEQFF.

This clone was seen at least ten times. The CDR3 bases that were read are TGTGCCAGCAGTACCGGGACAGGGGATGGCGAG. This gives the protein CASSTGTGDGE. The entire CDR3 reads CASSTGTGDGEQYF. The chain carries TRBV12-3 or TRBV12-4 and TRBJ2-7; 10 nucleotides agree with TRBD1. The read falls 3 residues short of the CDR3 end, and the missing part is taken from the germline J gene. CDR3 length: 14 amino acids. With 5 bases clipped from V and 6 bases from J, the junction kept 7 bases outside the gene matches.

There are many counts of this clone. The read terminates 3 residues before the CDR3 end, so the remaining end is supplied by the germline J gene. The rearrangement joins TRBV20-1 to TRBJ2-3, with TRBD2 matching over 10 bases. The CDR3 contains 16 residues. V was pared by 0 bases and J by 2 bases, with 5 bases of the junction left unmatched. In germline, CDR1 is DFQATT, CDR2 SNEGSKA (reference sequence). CDR3 DNA (partial): TGCAGTGCTAGAGATTTACTAGCGGGGTTCACAGATACG. It yields the protein CSARDLLAGFTDT. The full CDR3 protein reads CSARDLLAGFTDTQYF.

The sample holds many counts of this clone. CDR3 DNA, as far as it was read: TGTGCCGGGGGGACTAGCGGGGTGTACGGTGAG. It translates to CAGGTSGVYGE. The CDR3 reads in full as CAGGTSGVYGEQFF. V gene TRBV2 combines with J gene TRBJ2-1; TRBD2 agrees at 13 bases. The read ends 3 residues before the CDR3 terminus; that terminus is restored from the germline J gene. The CDR3 runs to 14 residues. V gave up 11 bases and J gave up 9 bases; unmatched junction bases: 10. Germline CDR1 reads SNHLY; CDR2 reads FYNNEI.

The sample holds many counts of this clone. The CDR3 is cut off 3 residues early in the read; its end comes from the germline J gene. V and J are TRBV5-4 and TRBJ2-5; 7 nucleotides line up with TRBD1. V lost 3 bases, J lost 2 bases, and 1 base stayed unmatched. CDR3 length equals 13 residues. The germline V gene has CDR1 SGHNT and CDR2 YYREEE (reference sequence). CDR3 DNA, as far as it was read: TGTGCCAGCAGCTCGGGACAGCAAGAGACC. Encoded protein: CASSSGQQET. The CDR3 in its entirety is CASSSGQQETQYF.

Comment on this clone: Read data end 3 residues before the CDR3 end; the end is taken from the germline J gene. The chain has TRBV19 and TRBJ2-4, with 8 bases aligning to TRBD1. Germline V gene lookup returns CDR1 LNHDA and CDR2 SQIVND (reference sequence). The CDR3 has 15 amino acids. CDR3 bases read: TGTGCCAGCCAGATGGACAGGGCGGACGTCTTTGGT. Translation: CASQMDRADVFG. The whole CDR3 sequence is CASQMDRADVFGQYF.

Remarks on this clone: The CDR3 extends 3 residues past the end of the read, so its final part is completed from the germline J gene. This chain connects TRBV29-1 to TRBJ2-1; 7 bases match TRBD1. This CDR3 is 13 amino acids long. The J segment lost 7 bases and the V segment lost 4 bases, leaving 7 bases of the junction unmatched. Germline-derived CDR1 and CDR2 are SQVTM and ANQGSEA. Incomplete CDR3 DNA: TGCAGCGTTGGAAGGGACAGTACGAATGAG. This sequence encodes CSVGRDSTNE. The full CDR3 is CSVGRDSTNEQFF.

Many counts were recorded for this clone. The read ends 3 residues shy of where the CDR3 ends; the end is completed using the germline J gene. The chain has TRBV18 and TRBJ2-1; TRBD1 is a possible D gene (6 bases). Germline-derived CDR1 and CDR2 are KGHSH and LQKENI. V lost 6 bases, J lost 5 bases, and 11 bases lay in between. The CDR3 is 13 amino acids. The part of the CDR3 DNA that was read is TGTGCCAGCTCCTCAGGGGTGAACAATGAG. Translating gives CASSSGVNNE. The CDR3 in full is CASSSGVNNEQFF.

In its sample, this clone was seen many times. The CDR3 end is not reached by the read, which stops 3 residues before it; the germline J gene fills it in. The J gene is TRBJ1-1, the V gene TRBV5-4; TRBD1 agrees at 8 bases. Germline CDR1 is SGHNT and CDR2 is YYREEE (reference sequence). The CDR3 sequence is 11 residues long. The CDR3: CASSRDREAFF. The covered CDR3 bases are TGTGCCAGCAGCCGGGACAGGGAA.

This clone was detected many times. The CDR3 extends 3 residues past the end of the read, so its final part is completed from the germline J gene. V gene TRBV18 combines with J gene TRBJ2-5, with D possibly being TRBD1 (6 bases). The V gene's germline CDR1 is KGHSH and CDR2 LQKENI. The CDR3 is 13 residues long. V was pared by 3 bases and J by 4 bases, with 9 bases between. Partial CDR3 DNA: TGTGCCAGCTCACCGGTAGGGGGAGAGACC. It encodes CASSPVGGET. The full CDR3 protein is CASSPVGGETQYF.

This clone was seen a handful of times. From the germline J gene comes the end of the CDR3, since the read stops 3 residues before it. The rearrangement joins TRBV19 to TRBJ2-2, with TRBD1 matching over 8 bases. The length of the CDR3 is 18 residues. Germline CDR1 is LNHDA and CDR2 is SQIVND (reference sequence). Unmatched junction bases numbered 10, after V lost 3 bases and J lost 1 base. Partial CDR3 DNA: TGTGCCAGTAGTATCCTCAAAACCGGGACAGGGAACACCGGGGAG. Amino acids: CASSILKTGTGNTGE. The whole CDR3 is CASSILKTGTGNTGELFF.